This record covers a single T cell receptor beta chain. As yet, its antigen is unknown. The data stem from a study of vaccination and CD4 T cells after COVID-19. Study-wide points: Within the convalescent patients, a median roughly 87% of the SARS-CoV-2-reactive clones were ones that appeared only post-vaccination.

The V and J ends lost 4 bases and 4 bases respectively, with 14 bases between them. Germline-derived CDR1 and CDR2 are SEHNR and FQNEAQ (reference sequence). The CDR3 sequence is 16 residues long. Treatment of the sample: roughly 11-day PBMC culture with coronavirus spike peptide pools or control peptides (ViraFEST assay). Sequencing of the DNA from cultured CD4+ T cells was carried out with the Oncomine TCR Beta short-read assay. TCRdb fed the PCR reads into MiXCR, producing one record per CDR3 protein. Here the sample spans under 15,000 distinct CDR3 sequences, 60% being singletons. This chain joins TRBV7-9 and TRBJ2-6, with D hard to call. Material: CD4+ T cells from blood, cultured in vitro, obtained before SARS-CoV-2 vaccination. This receptor was identified in a human donor who had recovered from COVID-19. This CDR3 reads CASSSQTRRGANVLTF. The CDR3 DNA reads as TGTGCCAGCAGCTCTCAAACCAGGAGAGGGGCCAACGTCCTGACTTTC.